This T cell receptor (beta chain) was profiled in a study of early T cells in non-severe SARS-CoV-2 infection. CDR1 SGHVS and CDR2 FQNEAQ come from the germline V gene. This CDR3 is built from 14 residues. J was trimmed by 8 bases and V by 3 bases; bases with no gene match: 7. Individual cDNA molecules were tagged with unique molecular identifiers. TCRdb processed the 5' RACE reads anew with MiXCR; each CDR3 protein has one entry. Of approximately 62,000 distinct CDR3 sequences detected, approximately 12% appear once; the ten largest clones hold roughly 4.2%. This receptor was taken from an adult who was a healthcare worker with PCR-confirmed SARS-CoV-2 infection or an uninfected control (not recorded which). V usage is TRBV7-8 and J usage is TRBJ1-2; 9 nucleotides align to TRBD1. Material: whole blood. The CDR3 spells CASSLGDREGGYTF. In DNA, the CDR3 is TGTGCCAGCAGCTTGGGGGACAGGGAGGGAGGCTACACCTTC.